This is a list of T cell receptor beta chains from one sample in a study of CD8+CD57+ T cells in acquired aplastic anemia. Each CDR3 protein gets one entry after TCRdb re-called the reads with MiXCR. The table lists 250,000 to 300,000 distinct CDR3 sequences, 45% to 65% of them singletons. Sequencing was performed on sorted CD4+, CD8+, or CD8+CD57+ T cells (not recorded which) from PBMCs. These TCRs come from a human donor with severe aplastic anemia or a healthy control (not recorded which). Both conserved end residues are part of each CDR3. The order of the fields is V gene, CDR3 protein.

>TRBV20-1
CSATQEYGYTF
>TRBV12-3/TRBV12-4
CASISGGDPGANVLTF
>TRBV15
CATSRVSGTGENTEAFF
>TRBV30
CAWGDIVNIQYF
>TRBV5-1
CASSIRPRGGETQYF
>TRBV12-3/TRBV12-4
CASSPTIGYNSPPHF
>TRBV29-1
CSVGTGRTEAFF
>TRBV20-1
CSARLQGFEQYF
>TRBV7-6
CASSARDGANEKLFF
>TRBV18
CASSPPGGPENTIYF
>TRBV10-1
CATWLWTGNSGNTIYF
>TRBV14
CASSPQTGRETQYF
>TRBV7-2
CASRTRNEKLFF
>TRBV28
CASSLRGVNEKLFF
>TRBV2
CASTLGTGSGYTF
>TRBV11-3
CASSQRGADTQYF
>TRBV15
CATSRRVGTGAVLETQYF